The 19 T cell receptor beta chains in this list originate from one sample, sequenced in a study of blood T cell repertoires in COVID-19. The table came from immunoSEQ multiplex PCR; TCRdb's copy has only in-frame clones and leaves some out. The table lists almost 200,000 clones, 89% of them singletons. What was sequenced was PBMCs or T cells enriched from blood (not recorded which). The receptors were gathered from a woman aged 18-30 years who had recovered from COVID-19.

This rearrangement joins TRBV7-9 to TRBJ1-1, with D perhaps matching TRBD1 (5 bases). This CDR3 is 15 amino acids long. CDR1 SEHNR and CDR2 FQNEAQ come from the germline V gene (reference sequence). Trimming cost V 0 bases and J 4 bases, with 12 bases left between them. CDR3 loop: CASSLAEGMVTEAFF. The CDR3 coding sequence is TGTGCCAGCAGCTTAGCGGAGGGGATGGTCACTGAAGCTTTCTTT.

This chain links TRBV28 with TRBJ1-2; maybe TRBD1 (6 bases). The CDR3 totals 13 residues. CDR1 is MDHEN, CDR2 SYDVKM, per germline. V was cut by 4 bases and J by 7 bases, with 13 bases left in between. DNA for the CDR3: TGTGCCAGCAGTTCAGGGACATCAGGTGGCTACACCTTC. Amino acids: CASSSGTSGGYTF.

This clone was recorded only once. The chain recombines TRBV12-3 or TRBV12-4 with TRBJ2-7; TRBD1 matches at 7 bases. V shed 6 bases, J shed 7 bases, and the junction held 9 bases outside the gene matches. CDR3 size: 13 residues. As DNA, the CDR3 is TGTGCCAGCAGAGACAGGGTCTTAGGAGAGCAGTACTTC. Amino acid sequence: CASRDRVLGEQYF.

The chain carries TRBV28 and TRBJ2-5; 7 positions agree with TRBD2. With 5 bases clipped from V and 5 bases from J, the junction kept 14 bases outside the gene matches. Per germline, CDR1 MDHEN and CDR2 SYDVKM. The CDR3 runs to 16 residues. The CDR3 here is CASSIPWEGLEETQYF. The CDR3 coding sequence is TGTGCCAGCAGTATCCCCTGGGAGGGGCTGGAGGAGACCCAGTACTTC.

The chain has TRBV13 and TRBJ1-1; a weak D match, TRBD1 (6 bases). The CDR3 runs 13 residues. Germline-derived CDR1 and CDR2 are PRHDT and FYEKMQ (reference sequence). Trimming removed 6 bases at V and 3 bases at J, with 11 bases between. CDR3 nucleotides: TGTGCCAGCAGTCTAAACAGGGACACTGAAGCTTTCTTT. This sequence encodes CASSLNRDTEAFF.

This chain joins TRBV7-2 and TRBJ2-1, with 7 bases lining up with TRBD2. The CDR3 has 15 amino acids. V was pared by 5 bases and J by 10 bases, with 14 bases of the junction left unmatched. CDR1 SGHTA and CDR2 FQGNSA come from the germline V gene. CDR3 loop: CASSGSGLPGEEQFF. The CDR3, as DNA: TGTGCCAGCAGCGGTAGCGGGTTACCTGGGGAGGAGCAGTTCTTC.

The CDR3 protein is CSAQTGRHYTF. The CDR3 bases are TGCAGTGCCCAGACAGGGCGACACTACACCTTC. The rearrangement joins TRBV20-1 to TRBJ1-2; TRBD1 agrees at 7 bases. Unmatched junction bases numbered 8, after V lost 6 bases and J lost 10 bases. Germline V gene lookup returns CDR1 DFQATT and CDR2 SNEGSKA (reference sequence). The CDR3 spans 11 residues.

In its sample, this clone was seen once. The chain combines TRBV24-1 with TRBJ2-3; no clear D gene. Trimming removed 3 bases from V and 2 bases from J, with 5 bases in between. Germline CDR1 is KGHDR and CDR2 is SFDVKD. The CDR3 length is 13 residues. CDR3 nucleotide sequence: TGTGCCACCAGTGATCCTTTCACAGATACGCAGTATTTT. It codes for CATSDPFTDTQYF.

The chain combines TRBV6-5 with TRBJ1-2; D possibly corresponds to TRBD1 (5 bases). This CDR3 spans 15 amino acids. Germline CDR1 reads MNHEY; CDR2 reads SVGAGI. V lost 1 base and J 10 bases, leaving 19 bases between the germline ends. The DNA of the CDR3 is TGTGCCAGCAGTTACTTTAGCGGGGACGGGCGCAACTACACCTTC. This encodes CASSYFSGDGRNYTF.

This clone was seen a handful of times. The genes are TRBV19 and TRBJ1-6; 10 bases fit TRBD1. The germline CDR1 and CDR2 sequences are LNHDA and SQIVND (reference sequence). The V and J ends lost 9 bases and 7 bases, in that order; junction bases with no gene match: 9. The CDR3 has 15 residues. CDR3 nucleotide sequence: TGTGCCAGCAAGCCGGGACAGGGGACCAATTCACCCCTCCACTTT. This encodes CASKPGQGTNSPLHF.

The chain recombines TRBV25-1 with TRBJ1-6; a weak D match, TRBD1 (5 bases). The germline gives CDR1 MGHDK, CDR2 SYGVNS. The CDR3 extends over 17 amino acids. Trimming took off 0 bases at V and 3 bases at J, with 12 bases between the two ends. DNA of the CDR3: TGTGCCAGCAGTGAATATAATGGGGGGGACTATAATTCACCCCTCCACTTT. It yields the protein CASSEYNGGDYNSPLHF.

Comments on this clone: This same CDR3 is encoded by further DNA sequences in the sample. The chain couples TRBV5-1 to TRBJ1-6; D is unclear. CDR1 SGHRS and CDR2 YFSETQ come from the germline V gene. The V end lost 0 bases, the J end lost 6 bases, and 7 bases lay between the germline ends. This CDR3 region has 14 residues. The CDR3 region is CASSLGEFNSPLHF. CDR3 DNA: TGCGCCAGCAGCTTGGGGGAGTTTAATTCACCCCTCCACTTT.

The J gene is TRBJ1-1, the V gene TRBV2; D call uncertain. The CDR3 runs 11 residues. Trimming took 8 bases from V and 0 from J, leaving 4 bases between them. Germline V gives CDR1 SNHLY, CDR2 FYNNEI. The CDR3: CASLMNTEAFF. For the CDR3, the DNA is TGTGCCAGCCTAATGAACACTGAAGCTTTCTTT.

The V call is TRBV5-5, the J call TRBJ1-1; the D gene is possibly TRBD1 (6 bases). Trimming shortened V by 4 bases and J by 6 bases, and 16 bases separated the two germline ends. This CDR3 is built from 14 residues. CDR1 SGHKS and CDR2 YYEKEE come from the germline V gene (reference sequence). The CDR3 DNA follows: TGTGCCAGCAGCCTAAGGACAGTCGCAGCTGAAGCTTTCTTT. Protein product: CASSLRTVAAEAFF.

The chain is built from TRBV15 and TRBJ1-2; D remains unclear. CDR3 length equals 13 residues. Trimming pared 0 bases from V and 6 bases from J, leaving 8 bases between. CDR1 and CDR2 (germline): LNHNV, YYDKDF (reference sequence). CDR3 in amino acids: CATSRDYEDGYTF. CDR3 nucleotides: TGTGCCACCAGCAGAGATTATGAGGATGGCTACACCTTC.

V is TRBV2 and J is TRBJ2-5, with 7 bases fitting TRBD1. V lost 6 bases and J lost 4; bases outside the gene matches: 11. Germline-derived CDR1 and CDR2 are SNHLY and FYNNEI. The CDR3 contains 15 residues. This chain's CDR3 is CASRDGDSLRETQYF. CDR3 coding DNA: TGTGCCAGCAGGGACGGGGACAGCCTGAGAGAGACCCAGTACTTC.

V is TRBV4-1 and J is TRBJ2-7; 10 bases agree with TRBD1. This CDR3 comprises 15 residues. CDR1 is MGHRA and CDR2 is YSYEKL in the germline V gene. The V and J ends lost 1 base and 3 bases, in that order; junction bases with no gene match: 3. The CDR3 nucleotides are TGCGCCAGCAGCCAAGGCGGACAGGGGGGCTACGAGCAGTACTTC. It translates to CASSQGGQGGYEQYF.

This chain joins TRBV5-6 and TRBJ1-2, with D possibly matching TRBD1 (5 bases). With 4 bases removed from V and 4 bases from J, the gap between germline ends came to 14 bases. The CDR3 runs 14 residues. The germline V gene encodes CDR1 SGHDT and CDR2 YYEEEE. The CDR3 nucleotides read TGTGCCAGCAGCATGACAGTGTCCGCCTATGGCTACACCTTC. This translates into CASSMTVSAYGYTF. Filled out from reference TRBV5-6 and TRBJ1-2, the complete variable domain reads DAGVTQSPTHLIKTRGQQVTLRCSPKSGHDTVSWYQQALGQGPQFIFQYYEEEERQRGNFPDRFSGHQFPNYSSELNVNALLLGDSALYLCASSMTVSAYGYTFGSGTRLTVV.

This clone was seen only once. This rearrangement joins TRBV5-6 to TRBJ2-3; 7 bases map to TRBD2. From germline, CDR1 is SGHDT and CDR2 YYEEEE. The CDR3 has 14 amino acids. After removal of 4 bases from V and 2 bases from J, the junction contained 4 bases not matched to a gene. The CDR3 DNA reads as TGTGCCAGCAGCCCAGCGGGGTCCACAGATACGCAGTATTTT. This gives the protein CASSPAGSTDTQYF.